This T cell receptor beta chain was recorded in a study of response to subunit inactivated influenza vaccine. The CDR3 contains 15 residues. Trimming took 4 bases from V and 2 from J, leaving 16 bases between them. Germline CDR1 SGHRS, CDR2 YFSETQ. TCRdb used MiXCR to reprocess the RT-PCR reads, holding one entry per CDR3 protein. This table holds some 500,000 distinct CDR3 sequences, under 15% found once. This clonotype was counted ten times or more. Its matching antigen is unknown. Study-level points and caveats: Authors suggested few new T cells are recruited by each seasonal influenza vaccination.

The chain carries TRBV5-1 and TRBJ2-7, with D perhaps matching TRBD1 or TRBD2 (5 bases each). Source: PBMCs from blood, taken roughly 46 days after vaccination. This clonotype was sampled from a man aged 50 to 60 who received an inactivated influenza vaccine. Written as DNA, the CDR3 is TGCGCCAGCAGCGCCACGGGGCAGCGACCCTACGAGCAGTACTTC. Translated: CASSATGQRPYEQYF.